Shown below are 9 T cell receptor beta chains from a single sample sequenced in a study of T cells in Graves' hyperthyroidism and ophthalmopathy. From RNA transcripts, TCR beta CDR3 regions were amplified. In the first-round RT-PCR of the TCR CDR3, the HTBI primer set was used. TCRdb re-called the multiplex PCR reads with MiXCR, one entry per CDR3 protein. The table has about 400,000 distinct CDR3 sequences, 14% to 15% seen once. Sequencing was performed on blood. These receptors all come from a woman in her 30s with Graves' hyperthyroidism.

The gene calls are TRBV9 and TRBJ2-3; D not certain. CDR1 is SGDLS, CDR2 YYNGEE, per germline. V lost 4 bases, J lost 3 bases, and 9 bases lay in between. There are 13 residues in the CDR3. CDR3 loop: CASSRRMTDTQYF. The CDR3 DNA is TGTGCCAGCAGCCGTCGGATGACAGATACGCAGTATTTT.

This clonotype appeared many times. The J gene is TRBJ2-3, the V gene TRBV18; D ambiguous. This CDR3 has 14 amino acids. V was clipped by 3 bases and J by 1 base, with 8 bases between them. Germline V gene sequence: CDR1 KGHSH, CDR2 LQKENI. The CDR3, as DNA: TGTGCCAGCTCACCCCTCCCAGGCACAGATACGCAGTATTTT. As protein: CASSPLPGTDTQYF.

Concerning this clonotype: This may be a read error: a much more frequent sequence differs by one nucleotide. The V and J genes are TRBV6-2 or TRBV6-3 and TRBJ2-7, with a possible D match to TRBD1 (6 bases). The assigned J gene may be wrong: the sequence end matches TRBJ2-1 better. CDR3 size: 14 residues. The germline gives CDR1 MNHEY, CDR2 SVGEGT. The CDR3 DNA sequence: TGTGCCAGCAGGGGACGGGACACTTCCTACGAGCAGTTCTTC. This encodes CASRGRDTSYEQFF.

This chain connects TRBV18 to TRBJ2-5, with 7 bases fitting TRBD2. The CDR3 extends over 14 amino acids. Losses at the gene ends were 6 bases for V and 1 base for J; bases not matched to a gene: 5. Looked up from germline, CDR1 is KGHSH and CDR2 is LQKENI. Here the CDR3 DNA reads TGTGCCAGCTCCGAACTAGCGCTCCAAGAGACCCAGTACTTC. Amino acids: CASSELALQETQYF.

The chain joins TRBV9 to TRBJ2-1; D is unresolved. The ends were cut back, 0 bases at V and 8 bases at J, with 6 bases in the middle. In germline, CDR1 is SGDLS, CDR2 YYNGEE. This CDR3 comprises 12 residues. CDR3 region: CASSVDFYEQFF. The CDR3 nucleotides read TGTGCCAGCAGCGTAGACTTCTATGAGCAGTTCTTC.

This clonotype was found many times. The rearrangement joins TRBV7-3 to TRBJ2-3, with 10 nucleotides matching TRBD1. The ends lost 5 bases at V and 1 base at J; junction bases unmatched: 6. CDR1 SGHTA and CDR2 FQGTGA come from the germline V gene. The CDR3 has 16 residues. The CDR3 reads CASSNKGTGGTDTQYF. CDR3 bases: TGTGCCAGCAGCAACAAAGGGACAGGGGGCACAGATACGCAGTATTTT. Looking up the rest from reference TRBV7-3 and TRBJ2-3 gives the full variable domain: GAGVSQTPSNKVTEKGKYVELRCDPISGHTALYWYRQSLGQGPEFLIYFQGTGAADDSGLPNDRFFAVRPEGSVSTLKIQRTERGDSAVYLCASSNKGTGGTDTQYFGPGTRLTVL.

This clonotype was found many times. CDR3 amino acids: CASSVASGRAETQYF. The CDR3 DNA sequence: TGTGCCAGCAGTGTTGCTAGCGGGAGGGCAGAGACCCAGTACTTC. The chain joins TRBV2 to TRBJ2-5, with TRBD2 matching over 12 bases. Germline V gene lookup returns CDR1 SNHLY and CDR2 FYNNEI. The CDR3 is 15 amino acids. V was clipped by 4 bases and J by 4 bases; unmatched bases: 4. Looking up the rest from reference TRBV2 and TRBJ2-5 gives the full variable domain: EPEVTQTPSHQVTQMGQEVILRCVPISNHLYFYWYRQILGQKVEFLVSFYNNEISEKSEIFDDQFSVERPDGSNFTLKIRSTKLEDSAMYFCASSVASGRAETQYFGPGTRLLVL.

This clonotype was seen a few times. The chain employs TRBV20-1 and TRBJ2-7; TRBD2 matches 12 bases. Germline V lookup: CDR1 DFQATT, CDR2 SNEGSKA (reference sequence). The CDR3 runs 16 residues. V was pared by 0 bases and J by 3 bases, with 6 bases of the junction left unmatched. CDR3 nucleotide sequence: TGCAGTGCTAGAGACCTACAACTAGCGGGGGGCTACGAGCAGTACTTC. As protein: CSARDLQLAGGYEQYF.

This clonotype was recorded at least ten times. The V gene is TRBV2, the J gene TRBJ2-6; 7 nucleotides match TRBD2. There are 16 residues in the CDR3. V gave up 3 bases and J gave up 1 base; unmatched junction bases: 3. Germline values: CDR1 SNHLY, CDR2 FYNNEI. The DNA for the CDR3 is TGTGCCAGCAGTGAGTGGGAGGGGTCTGGGGCCAACGTCCTGACTTTC. Protein sequence: CASSEWEGSGANVLTF.